What follows are 30 T cell receptor beta chains derived from one specimen sequenced in a study of T cell repertoires in cytomegalovirus infection. These receptors have no identified antigens. TCRdb independently ran MiXCR on the reads; one entry per CDR3 protein. This table has 900,000 to 950,000 distinct CDR3 sequences, roughly 31% appearing once. Specimen: cultured CD8+ T cells from PBMCs, collected from culture after CMV antigen stimulation. The source is a human donor in good health (CMV status not recorded). Some clones in this sample may be carry-over from other donors' samples.

In its sample, this clonotype was seen a few times. This chain joins TRBV6-5 and TRBJ2-5; 14 positions match TRBD2. V was pared by 5 bases and J by 5 bases, with 10 bases of the junction left unmatched. The CDR3 totals 17 residues. CDR1 and CDR2 from the germline V gene are MNHEY and SVGAGI. CDR3 region: CASSTQTSGGARETQYF. The CDR3, as DNA: TGTGCCAGCAGTACGCAGACTAGCGGGGGGGCCCGGGAGACCCAGTACTTC.

The V call is TRBV7-9, the J call TRBJ2-1; D may be TRBD1 or TRBD2 (7 bases each). V shed 4 bases and J shed 6 bases, with 19 bases lying between them. The CDR3 runs to 16 residues. Germline V gene sequence: CDR1 SEHNR, CDR2 FQNEAQ (reference sequence). CDR3 sequence reads: CASSSNRGGSRNEQFF. CDR3 DNA sequence: TGTGCCAGCAGCTCGAACAGGGGAGGGTCTCGCAATGAGCAGTTCTTC.

This clonotype appeared many times. The rearrangement joins TRBV12-3 or TRBV12-4 to TRBJ2-3; D unclear. Trimming shortened V by 6 bases and J by 0 bases, and 7 bases separated the two germline ends. CDR3 size: 13 residues. CDR3 nucleotides: TGTGCCAGCAGCTTTGATAGCACAGATACGCAGTATTTT. Protein sequence: CASSFDSTDTQYF.

This clonotype was seen a few times. The chain joins TRBV7-9 to TRBJ2-7; D is ambiguous. The CDR3 runs 13 residues. CDR1 and CDR2 from the germline V gene are SEHNR and FQNEAQ (reference sequence). Trimming cost V 7 bases and J 3 bases, with 13 bases left between them. The CDR3 loop is CASTYEDLYEQYF. The CDR3 DNA reads TGTGCCAGCACCTACGAGGATCTCTACGAGCAGTACTTC. The full variable domain, with the rest looked up from reference TRBV7-9 and TRBJ2-7, is DTGVSQNPRHKITKRGQNVTFRCDPISEHNRLYWYRQTLGQGPEFLTYFQNEAQLEKSRLLSDRFSAERPKGSFSTLEIQRTEQGDSAMYLCASTYEDLYEQYFGPGTRLTVT.

This clonotype has just one count. Sequence at one end of the junction differs from germline and may be a read error. The rearrangement joins TRBV7-3 to TRBJ1-5, with 10 bases lining up with TRBD1. CDR1 and CDR2 (germline): SGHTA, FQGTGA. The CDR3 is made up of 15 amino acids. The DNA for the CDR3 is TGTGCCAGCAGCTACGCCGGGACAGGGGATCAGCTCCAGCATTTT. This encodes CASSYAGTGDQLQHF.

This chain joins TRBV27 and TRBJ1-2; D not resolved. Germline CDR1 is MNHEY and CDR2 is SMNVEV (reference sequence). V shed 10 bases and J shed 2 bases, with 20 bases lying between them. The CDR3 loop spans 15 amino acids. The CDR3 region is CATSSEAALNYGYTF. The CDR3 bases are TGTGCCACCTCCAGTGAGGCAGCTCTCAACTATGGCTACACCTTC.

A few counts support this clonotype. The chain recombines TRBV7-6 with TRBJ1-2, with 11 positions matching TRBD1. The germline CDR1 and CDR2 sequences are SGHVS and FNYEAQ. The junction had 10 bases not matched to a gene; V was cut back by 5 bases and J by 5 bases. CDR3 length: 16 amino acids. The CDR3 is CASSRTGGSAEYGYTF. As DNA, the CDR3 is TGTGCCAGCAGCCGGACAGGGGGCTCGGCTGAATATGGCTACACCTTC. The entire variable domain, with the rest obtained from reference TRBV7-6 and TRBJ1-2, is as follows: GAGVSQSPRYKVTKRGQDVALRCDPISGHVSLYWYRQALGQGPEFLTYFNYEAQQDKSGLPNDRFSAERPEGSISTLTIQRTEQRDSAMYRCASSRTGGSAEYGYTFGSGTRLTVV.

The chain carries TRBV15 and TRBJ2-2, with 7 bases identical to TRBD1. CDR1 is LNHNV and CDR2 is YYDKDF in the germline V gene (reference sequence). The CDR3 consists of 12 residues. V lost 11 bases and J lost 4; bases outside the gene matches: 4. CDR3 bases: TGTGCCCCAAGGGGGCTCACCGGGGAGCTGTTTTTT. This sequence encodes CAPRGLTGELFF.

This clonotype turned up a few times. The genes are TRBV27 and TRBJ2-1; a possible D gene is TRBD1 (6 bases). CDR1 MNHEY and CDR2 SMNVEV come from the germline V gene (reference sequence). This CDR3 region has 13 residues. V lost 6 bases to trimming and J lost 9 bases, with 15 bases between them. CDR3 region: CASRGGGVGEQFF. For the CDR3, the DNA is TGTGCCAGCAGAGGGGGTGGAGTGGGTGAGCAGTTCTTC.

Only a few counts were recorded for this clonotype. The chain is built from TRBV27 and TRBJ2-1, with unresolved D. The V end was cut by 5 bases, the J end by 1 base, with 6 bases between. Per the germline V gene, CDR1 is MNHEY and CDR2 is SMNVEV (reference sequence). The CDR3 extends over 13 amino acids. The CDR3 sequence: CASSERSYNEQFF. The CDR3 coding sequence is TGTGCCAGCAGTGAACGGTCCTACAATGAGCAGTTCTTC.

In this sample, this clonotype turned up a few times. V gene TRBV24-1 combines with J gene TRBJ2-3, with D unresolved. The CDR3 is made up of 13 amino acids. Germline CDR1 KGHDR, CDR2 SFDVKD. V was clipped by 4 bases and J by 3 bases, with 7 bases between them. The CDR3: CATSEWETDTQYF. CDR3 sequence (DNA): TGTGCCACCAGTGAATGGGAAACAGATACGCAGTATTTT.

The genes are TRBV6-1 and TRBJ2-1, with 12 nucleotides matching TRBD1. The CDR3 loop spans 17 amino acids. The germline V gene has CDR1 MNHNS and CDR2 SASEGT. With 5 bases clipped from V and 5 bases from J, the junction kept 10 bases outside the gene matches. The CDR3 here is CASSTLPGQGADNEQFF. The CDR3 nucleotides are TGTGCCAGCAGTACGCTTCCGGGACAGGGGGCCGACAATGAGCAGTTCTTC.

The rearrangement uses TRBV7-6 and TRBJ2-5; no definite D call. The CDR3 is made up of 13 amino acids. The V gene lost 5 bases and the J gene lost 5 bases, with 12 bases spanning the gap. Germline lookup yields CDR1 SGHVS and CDR2 FNYEAQ. CDR3 protein: CASSPNFGETQYF. The CDR3 region has the DNA TGTGCCAGCAGCCCGAACTTTGGGGAGACCCAGTACTTC.

Only a few counts were recorded for this clonotype. The V call is TRBV14, the J call TRBJ2-1; TRBD2 matches at 7 bases. Per the germline V gene, CDR1 is SGHDN and CDR2 is FVKESK. Losses at the gene ends were 4 bases for V and 7 bases for J; bases not matched to a gene: 4. The CDR3 extends over 13 amino acids. The CDR3 DNA sequence: TGTGCCAGCAGCCGGGGGGGGAGGAATGAGCAGTTCTTC. Translated: CASSRGGRNEQFF.

The sample holds many counts of this clonotype. This chain links TRBV7-2 with TRBJ1-4, with TRBD1 matching 7 bases. Trimming at V came to 1 base and at J to 3 bases, leaving 2 bases not matched to a gene. In germline, CDR1 is SGHTA, CDR2 FQGNSA. The CDR3 runs to 15 residues. DNA for the CDR3: TGTGCCAGCAGCTTAGTGGGACAGTCTAATGAAAAACTGTTTTTT. It yields the protein CASSLVGQSNEKLFF.

CDR3 in DNA: TGTGCCAGTAGTTTTGGGCCTGGGGGAGACGAGCAGTACTTC. Encoded protein: CASSFGPGGDEQYF. V is TRBV19 and J is TRBJ2-7; either TRBD1 or TRBD2 may fit D (5 bases each). The V end was cut by 5 bases, the J end by 5 bases, with 16 bases between. The CDR3 spans 14 residues. Germline V lookup: CDR1 LNHDA, CDR2 SQIVND (reference sequence).

This clonotype was picked up many times. V gene TRBV7-8 combines with J gene TRBJ2-5; D might be TRBD1 (6 bases). CDR1 and CDR2 from the germline V gene are SGHVS and FQNEAQ. The CDR3 extends over 13 amino acids. V dropped 4 bases and J dropped 6 bases, with 12 bases sitting between them. The CDR3 reads CASSSNREKTQYF. In DNA form, the CDR3 reads TGTGCCAGCAGCTCCAACAGGGAGAAGACCCAGTACTTC.

This chain joins TRBV20-1 and TRBJ2-1; 8 nucleotides line up with TRBD1. The CDR3 loop spans 13 amino acids. Looked up from germline, CDR1 is DFQATT and CDR2 is SNEGSKA (reference sequence). Trimming cost V 1 base and J 5 bases; bases outside gene matches: 1. CDR3 loop: CSARGQGHNEQFF. The CDR3 bases are TGCAGTGCTAGAGGACAGGGGCACAATGAGCAGTTCTTC.

Regarding this clonotype: Its ends do not fully match the called genes, so a read error is possible. This sequence joins TRBV20-1 and TRBJ1-1; TRBD1 might be the D (5 bases). The CDR3 spans 13 residues. Germline CDR1 and CDR2: DFQATT and SNEGSKA (reference sequence). The CDR3, as DNA: TGCGGACACAAACCCAGAAAGAACACTGAAACTTTCTTT. Translation gives CGHKPRKNTETFF.

This clonotype was observed a few times. This chain joins TRBV10-3 and TRBJ1-3; D is ambiguous. CDR3 length equals 17 residues. Trimming took 6 bases from V and 0 from J, leaving 18 bases between them. Looked up from germline, CDR1 is ENHRY and CDR2 is SYGVKD. The CDR3 here is CAISDLTPGSSGNTIYF. CDR3 nucleotides: TGTGCCATCAGCGACCTCACCCCGGGGAGCTCTGGAAACACCATATATTTT.

This chain links TRBV27 with TRBJ1-6; no clear D. The V gene lost 5 bases and the J gene lost 8 bases, with 7 bases spanning the gap. CDR1 is MNHEY, CDR2 SMNVEV, per germline (reference sequence). CDR3 size: 12 residues. The CDR3 sequence is CASSDHDSPLHF. DNA for the CDR3: TGTGCCAGCAGTGACCATGATTCACCCCTCCACTTT.

The chain has TRBV7-9 and TRBJ2-2, with D perhaps TRBD1 (6 bases). The CDR3 covers 16 residues. The germline gives CDR1 SEHNR, CDR2 FQNEAQ (reference sequence). V shed 6 bases and J shed 6 bases, with 20 bases lying between them. In DNA form, the CDR3 reads TGTGCCAGCAGAAACCATACAGGGTATCGGTCCGGGGAGCTGTTTTTT. Protein product: CASRNHTGYRSGELFF.

This clonotype turned up a few times. The V call is TRBV20-1, the J call TRBJ1-2; D ambiguous. The CDR3 covers 16 residues. Germline assignment: CDR1 DFQATT and CDR2 SNEGSKA (reference sequence). With 0 bases removed from V and 6 bases from J, the gap between germline ends came to 20 bases. In DNA, the CDR3 is TGCAGTGCTAGAGATCCCCTCGGAGGAACCACTGATGGCTACACCTTC. Protein: CSARDPLGGTTDGYTF.

This clonotype was seen a few times. The chain is built from TRBV12-3 or TRBV12-4 and TRBJ1-2, with D unresolved. The germline V and J ends were trimmed by 0 bases and 8 bases, with 19 bases remaining between them. The CDR3 spans 16 residues. The CDR3 DNA reads TGTGCCAGCAGTTTAGCGATCCCGGACCTCCCTGGGGGCTACACCTTC. Its protein is CASSLAIPDLPGGYTF.

CDR3: CSVEDWVEGQGAGNEQFF. The CDR3 DNA follows: TGCAGCGTTGAAGATTGGGTCGAGGGACAGGGGGCGGGAAATGAGCAGTTCTTC. This chain connects TRBV29-1 to TRBJ2-1, with TRBD1 matching over 12 bases. Germline CDR1 reads SQVTM; CDR2 reads ANQGSEA. The CDR3 consists of 18 residues. Germline trimming cut 0 bases from V and 7 bases from J; bases unmatched to any gene: 13.

This clonotype was observed at least ten times. The genes are TRBV7-8 and TRBJ1-3; D may be TRBD1 (5 bases). Germline V gives CDR1 SGHVS, CDR2 FQNEAQ. The CDR3 extends over 15 amino acids. The germline V and J ends were trimmed by 1 base and 7 bases, with 14 bases remaining between them. The CDR3: CASSLGGAVRNTIYF. CDR3 DNA sequence: TGTGCCAGCAGCTTAGGAGGGGCGGTCCGGAACACCATATATTTT.

This chain uses TRBV4-3 with TRBJ2-1, with 9 positions matching TRBD2. Germline CDR1 LGHNA, CDR2 YSLEER. Trimming took 5 bases from V and 4 from J; bases not matched to a gene: 12. The CDR3 has 17 amino acids. The CDR3 DNA is TGCGCCAGCAGCTCGGCGGCGGGGGGGCCAAGTTACAATGAGCAGTTCTTC. Translated: CASSSAAGGPSYNEQFF.

This sequence joins TRBV10-3 and TRBJ2-2; D might be TRBD1 (5 bases). The CDR3 has 17 amino acids. Trimming shortened V by 2 bases and J by 1 base, and 14 bases separated the two germline ends. Germline CDR1 reads ENHRY; CDR2 reads SYGVKD. The CDR3 nucleotides are TGTGCCATCAGTGAGGACCACAGGCGATTGAACACCGGGGAGCTGTTTTTT. This encodes CAISEDHRRLNTGELFF.

This clonotype was seen only a few times. This chain's CDR3 is CASSWAPNNEQFF. Here the CDR3 DNA reads TGCGCCAGCAGCTGGGCGCCCAACAATGAGCAGTTCTTC. The chain joins TRBV5-1 to TRBJ2-1; D is undetermined. The germline CDR1 and CDR2 sequences are SGHRS and YFSETQ. V lost 3 bases and J lost 5, with 9 bases in between. The CDR3 is 13 residues long.

This clonotype was seen many times. The V call is TRBV27, the J call TRBJ1-2, with D possibly matching TRBD1 (6 bases). Germline-derived CDR1 and CDR2 are MNHEY and SMNVEV (reference sequence). Deletions cut 6 bases from V and 5 bases from J, with 13 bases between. CDR3 length equals 13 residues. CDR3 residues: CASSPRQGYGYTF. CDR3 DNA: TGTGCCAGCAGCCCCCGGCAGGGGTATGGCTACACCTTC.